Each of the 2 T cell receptor beta chains below was sequenced from the same sample in a study of OX40 agonist ivuxolimab in advanced cancers. Libraries were prepared by immunoSEQ multiplex PCR; TCRdb keeps only in-frame clonotypes and omits some of them. The profile shows around 80,000 clones, around 86% of them singletons. Sequenced material: CD4+ or CD8+ T cells sorted from blood, taken in a trial of the OX40 agonist ivuxolimab. The receptor source for this set is an adult with an advanced solid tumor such as melanoma, head and neck, liver or kidney cancer.

This chain connects TRBV5-5 to TRBJ2-5, with a possible D match to TRBD1 (6 bases). This CDR3 has 14 amino acids. Deletions cut 3 bases from V and 3 bases from J, with 12 bases between. CDR1 is SGHKS and CDR2 is YYEKEE in the germline V gene (reference sequence). CDR3 DNA sequence: TGTGCCAGCAGCTATACCGGGACAAAAGAGACCCAGTACTTC. It is translated as CASSYTGTKETQYF.

V and J are TRBV9 and TRBJ1-4, with 11 bases that match TRBD1. The CDR3 runs 17 residues. CDR1 is SGDLS, CDR2 YYNGEE, per germline. The V segment lost 4 bases and the J segment 0 bases; nucleotides outside the gene matches: 5. CDR3 nucleotides: TGTGCCAGCAGCCCCGGACAGGGGGCGGCAACTAATGAAAAACTGTTTTTT. Residues: CASSPGQGAATNEKLFF.